The 10 T cell receptor beta chains below all came from one sample that was sequenced in a study of shared clonotypes between healthy human individuals. The repertoire was sequenced with immunoSEQ multiplex PCR; TCRdb's copy has only in-frame clones and lacks some. The profile shows about 2 million clones, roughly 95% of them singletons. Sequencing input: naive CD4+ T cells sorted from blood. Sample subset: CD45RA+ positively selected. These receptors were collected from a young man in good health.

This clone has just one count. This chain uses TRBV4-1 with TRBJ2-3; TRBD1 is a possible D gene (6 bases). V was pared by 1 base and J by 4 bases, with 15 bases between. From germline, CDR1 is MGHRA and CDR2 YSYEKL. The CDR3 loop spans 16 amino acids. The CDR3, as DNA: TGCGCCAGCAGCCAAGCGGGGACATACCGTTCAGATACGCAGTATTTT. It yields the protein CASSQAGTYRSDTQYF.

The count of this clone is one. This chain links TRBV5-1 with TRBJ2-3; tentative D call: TRBD1 (6 bases). CDR1 and CDR2 from the germline V gene are SGHRS and YFSETQ. Trimming removed 4 bases at V and 4 bases at J, with 13 bases between. This CDR3 spans 14 amino acids. The CDR3: CASSGFPGADTQYF. The CDR3 DNA follows: TGCGCCAGCAGCGGGTTTCCAGGGGCAGATACGCAGTATTTT. The whole variable domain, filled in from reference TRBV5-1 and TRBJ2-3, reads KAGVTQTPRYLIKTRGQQVTLSCSPISGHRSVSWYQQTPGQGLQFLFEYFSETQRNKGNFPGRFSGRQFSNSRSEMNVSTLELGDSALYLCASSGFPGADTQYFGPGTRLTVL.

The chain joins TRBV5-1 to TRBJ1-1; a weak D match, TRBD1 (6 bases). Germline V gives CDR1 SGHRS, CDR2 YFSETQ. Trimming removed 1 base from V and 5 bases from J, with 12 bases in between. This CDR3 has 14 residues. The CDR3 spells CASSLSGRGTEAFF. The CDR3 DNA follows: TGCGCCAGCAGCTTGAGCGGGAGGGGGACTGAAGCTTTCTTT.

The V call is TRBV6-5, the J call TRBJ1-4; 8 bases are shared with TRBD1. Germline V CDR1 and CDR2: MNHEY, SVGAGI. The trim removed 4 bases at V and 8 bases at J, leaving 12 bases unmatched. The CDR3 is 16 residues long. DNA for the CDR3: TGTGCCAGCAGTTCTATTCAGGGGGCGTCGGGGGAAAAACTGTTTTTT. Residues: CASSSIQGASGEKLFF.

V is TRBV18 and J is TRBJ2-6, with D tentatively TRBD1 or TRBD2 (6 bases each). The germline V gene encodes CDR1 KGHSH and CDR2 LQKENI. The CDR3 contains 17 residues. The V end was cut by 2 bases, the J end by 0 bases, with 11 bases between. The DNA of the CDR3 is TGTGCCAGCTCACCAGGGGGGACACCCTCTGGGGCCAACGTCCTGACTTTC. Its translation is CASSPGGTPSGANVLTF.

This sequence joins TRBV7-9 and TRBJ2-2; D may be TRBD1 (6 bases). The CDR3 extends over 13 amino acids. The V gene lost 5 bases and the J gene lost 7 bases, with 11 bases spanning the gap. Germline V lookup: CDR1 SEHNR, CDR2 FQNEAQ (reference sequence). CDR3 coding DNA: TGTGCCAGCAGCCCACAGGGACACGGGGAGCTGTTTTTT. The encoded protein is CASSPQGHGELFF.

J is TRBJ2-1 and V is TRBV5-4; D might be TRBD2 (6 bases). The germline V and J ends were trimmed by 6 bases and 9 bases, with 22 bases remaining between them. Germline V gives CDR1 SGHNT, CDR2 YYREEE (reference sequence). This CDR3 region has 15 residues. CDR3 in amino acids: CASTVGQGVAVEQFF. In DNA form, the CDR3 reads TGTGCCAGCACGGTAGGGCAGGGAGTAGCGGTTGAGCAGTTCTTC. The full variable domain, completed using reference TRBV5-4 and TRBJ2-1, is ETGVTQSPTHLIKTRGQQVTLRCSSQSGHNTVSWYQQALGQGPQFIFQYYREEENGRGNFPPRFSGLQFPNYSSELNVNALELDDSALYLCASTVGQGVAVEQFFGPGTRLTVL.

The CDR3 protein is CASSLVAGYGYTF. Here the CDR3 DNA reads TGCGCCAGCAGCTTGGTAGCAGGCTATGGCTACACCTTC. J is TRBJ1-2 and V is TRBV5-1; D not certain. CDR1 and CDR2 from the germline V gene are SGHRS and YFSETQ. CDR3 length: 13 residues. V lost 0 bases, J lost 4 bases, and 7 bases lay in between. The variable domain in full, completed from reference TRBV5-1 and TRBJ1-2, reads KAGVTQTPRYLIKTRGQQVTLSCSPISGHRSVSWYQQTPGQGLQFLFEYFSETQRNKGNFPGRFSGRQFSNSRSEMNVSTLELGDSALYLCASSLVAGYGYTFGSGTRLTVV.

This chain uses TRBV7-9 with TRBJ1-5; 7 nucleotides match TRBD1. Germline loops: CDR1 SEHNR, CDR2 FQNEAQ (reference sequence). The CDR3 covers 19 residues. Trimming removed 5 bases from V and 2 bases from J; junction bases left unmatched: 18. The DNA for the CDR3 is TGTGCCAGCAGCCTCGGTTCTACAGGGGAAACGGTGGGCAATCAGCCCCAGCATTTT. Protein: CASSLGSTGETVGNQPQHF.

The rearrangement links TRBV4-1 to TRBJ2-5; 13 bases fit TRBD2. Germline-derived CDR1 and CDR2 are MGHRA and YSYEKL. V shed 0 bases, J shed 4 bases, and the junction held 2 bases outside the gene matches. The CDR3 is made up of 16 amino acids. CDR3 in DNA: TGCGCCAGCAGCCAAGAGGGACTAGCGGGGAGAGAGACCCAGTACTTC. This encodes CASSQEGLAGRETQYF.